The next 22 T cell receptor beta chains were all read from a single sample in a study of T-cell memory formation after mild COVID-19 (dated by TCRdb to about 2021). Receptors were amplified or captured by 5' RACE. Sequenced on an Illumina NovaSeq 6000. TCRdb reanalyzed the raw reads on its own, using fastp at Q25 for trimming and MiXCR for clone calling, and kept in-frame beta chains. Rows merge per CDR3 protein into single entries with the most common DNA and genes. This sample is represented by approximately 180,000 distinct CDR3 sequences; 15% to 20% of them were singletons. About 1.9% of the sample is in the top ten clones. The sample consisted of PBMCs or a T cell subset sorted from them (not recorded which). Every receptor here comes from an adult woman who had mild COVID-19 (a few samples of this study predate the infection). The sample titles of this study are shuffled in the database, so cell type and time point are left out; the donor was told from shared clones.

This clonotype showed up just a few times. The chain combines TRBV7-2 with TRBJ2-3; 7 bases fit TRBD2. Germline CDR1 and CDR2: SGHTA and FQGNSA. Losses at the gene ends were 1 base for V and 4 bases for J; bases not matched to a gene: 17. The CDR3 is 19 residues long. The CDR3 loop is CASSLVPQASGGGADTQYF. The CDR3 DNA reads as TGTGCCAGCAGCTTAGTGCCGCAAGCTAGCGGTGGAGGCGCAGATACGCAGTATTTT.

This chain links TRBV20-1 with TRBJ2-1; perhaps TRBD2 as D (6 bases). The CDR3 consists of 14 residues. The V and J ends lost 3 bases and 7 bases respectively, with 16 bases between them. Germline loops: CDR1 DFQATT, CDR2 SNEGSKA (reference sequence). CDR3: CSARGGLDLNEQFF. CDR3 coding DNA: TGCAGTGCTAGGGGGGGTTTGGATCTAAATGAGCAGTTCTTC.

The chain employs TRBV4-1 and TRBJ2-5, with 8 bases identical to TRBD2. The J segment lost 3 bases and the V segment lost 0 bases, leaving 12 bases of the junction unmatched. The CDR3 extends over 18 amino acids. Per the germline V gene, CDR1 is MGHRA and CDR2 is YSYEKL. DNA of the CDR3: TGCGCCAGCAGCCAAGATTGGGCGGGAGCGGGGGCCAAAGAGACCCAGTACTTC. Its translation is CASSQDWAGAGAKETQYF.

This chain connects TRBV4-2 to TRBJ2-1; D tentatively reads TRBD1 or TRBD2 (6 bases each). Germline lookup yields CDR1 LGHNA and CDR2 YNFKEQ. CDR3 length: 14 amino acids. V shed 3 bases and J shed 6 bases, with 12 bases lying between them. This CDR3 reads CASSQRGTSNEQFF. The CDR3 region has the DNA TGTGCCAGCAGCCAGAGGGGGACTTCCAATGAGCAGTTCTTC.

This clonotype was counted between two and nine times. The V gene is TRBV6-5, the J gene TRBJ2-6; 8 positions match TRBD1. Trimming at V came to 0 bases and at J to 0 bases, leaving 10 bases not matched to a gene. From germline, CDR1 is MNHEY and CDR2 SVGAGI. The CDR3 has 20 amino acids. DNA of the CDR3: TGTGCCAGCAGTTACTCCCTATGGACAGGGACAAGCTCTGGGGCCAACGTCCTGACTTTC. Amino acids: CASSYSLWTGTSSGANVLTF.

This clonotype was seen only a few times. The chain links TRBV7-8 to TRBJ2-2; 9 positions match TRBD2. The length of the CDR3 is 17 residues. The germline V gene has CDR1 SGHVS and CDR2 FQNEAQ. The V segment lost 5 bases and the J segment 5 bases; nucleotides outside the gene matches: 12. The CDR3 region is CASSPWTSALGTGELFF. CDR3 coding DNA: TGTGCCAGCAGCCCGTGGACTAGCGCTTTAGGTACCGGGGAGCTGTTTTTT.

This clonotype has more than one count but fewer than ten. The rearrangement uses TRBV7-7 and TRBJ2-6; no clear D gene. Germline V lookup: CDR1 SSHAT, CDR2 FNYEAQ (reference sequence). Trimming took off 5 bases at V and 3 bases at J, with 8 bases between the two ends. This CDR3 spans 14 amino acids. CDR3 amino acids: CASSPTHGANVLTF. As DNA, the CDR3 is TGTGCCAGCAGCCCGACCCATGGGGCCAACGTCCTGACTTTC.

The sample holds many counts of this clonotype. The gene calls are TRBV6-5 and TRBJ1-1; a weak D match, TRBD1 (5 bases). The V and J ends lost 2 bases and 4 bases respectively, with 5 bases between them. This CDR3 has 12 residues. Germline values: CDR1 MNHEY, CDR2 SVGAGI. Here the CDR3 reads CASSYGGTEAFF. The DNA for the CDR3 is TGTGCCAGCAGTTACGGGGGCACTGAAGCTTTCTTT.

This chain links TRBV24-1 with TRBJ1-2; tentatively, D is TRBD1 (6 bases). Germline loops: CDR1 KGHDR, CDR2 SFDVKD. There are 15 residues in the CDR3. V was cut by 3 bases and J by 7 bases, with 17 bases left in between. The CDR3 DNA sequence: TGTGCCACCAGTGATCCGGCGACAGGCGAATTTGGCTACACCTTC. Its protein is CATSDPATGEFGYTF.

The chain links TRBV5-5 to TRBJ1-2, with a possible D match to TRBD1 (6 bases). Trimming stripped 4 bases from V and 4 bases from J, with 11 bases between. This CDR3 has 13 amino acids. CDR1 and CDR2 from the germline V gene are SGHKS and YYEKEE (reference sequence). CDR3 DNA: TGTGCCAGCAGCAACAGGGTGGCCTATGGCTACACCTTC. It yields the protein CASSNRVAYGYTF.

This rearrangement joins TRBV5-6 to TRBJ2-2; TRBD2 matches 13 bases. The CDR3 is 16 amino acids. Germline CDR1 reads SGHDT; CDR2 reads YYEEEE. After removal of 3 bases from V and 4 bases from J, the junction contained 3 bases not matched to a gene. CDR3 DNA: TGTGCCAGCAGCTCCTGGACTAGCGGGAGCACCGGGGAGCTGTTTTTT. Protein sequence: CASSSWTSGSTGELFF.

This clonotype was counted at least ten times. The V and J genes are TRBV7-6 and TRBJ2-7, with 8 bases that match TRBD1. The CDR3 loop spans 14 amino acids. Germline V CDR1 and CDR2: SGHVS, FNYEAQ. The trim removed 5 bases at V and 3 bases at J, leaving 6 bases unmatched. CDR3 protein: CASSPGQGIYEQYF. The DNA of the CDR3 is TGTGCCAGCAGCCCAGGACAGGGAATCTACGAGCAGTACTTC.

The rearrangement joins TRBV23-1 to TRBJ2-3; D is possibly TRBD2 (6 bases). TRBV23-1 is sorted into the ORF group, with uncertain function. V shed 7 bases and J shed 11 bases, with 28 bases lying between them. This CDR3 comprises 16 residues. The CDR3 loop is CASIVPTRGHHRRQYF. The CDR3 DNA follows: TGCGCCAGCATCGTGCCGACTAGAGGGCACCACAGAAGGCAGTATTTT.

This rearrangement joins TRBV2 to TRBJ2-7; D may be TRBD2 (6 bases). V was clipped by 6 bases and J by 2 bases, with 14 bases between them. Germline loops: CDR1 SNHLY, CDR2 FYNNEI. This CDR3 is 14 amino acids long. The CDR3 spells CASRGGSGPYEQYF. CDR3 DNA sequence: TGTGCCAGCAGGGGAGGTAGCGGACCCTACGAGCAGTACTTC.

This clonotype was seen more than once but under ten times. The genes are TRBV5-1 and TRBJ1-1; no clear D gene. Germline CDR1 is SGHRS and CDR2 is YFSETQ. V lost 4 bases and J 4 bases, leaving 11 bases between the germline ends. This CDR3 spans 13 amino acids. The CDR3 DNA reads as TGCGCCAGCAGCACTCGGACGACCACTGAAGCTTTCTTT. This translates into CASSTRTTTEAFF.

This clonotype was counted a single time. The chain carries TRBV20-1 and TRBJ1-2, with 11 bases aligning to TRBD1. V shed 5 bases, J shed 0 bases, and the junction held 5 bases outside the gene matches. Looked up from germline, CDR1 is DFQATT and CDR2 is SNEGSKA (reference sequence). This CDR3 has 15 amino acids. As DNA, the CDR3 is TGCAGTGCTTCCGGGACAGGGGGAGCTAACTATGGCTACACCTTC. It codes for CSASGTGGANYGYTF.

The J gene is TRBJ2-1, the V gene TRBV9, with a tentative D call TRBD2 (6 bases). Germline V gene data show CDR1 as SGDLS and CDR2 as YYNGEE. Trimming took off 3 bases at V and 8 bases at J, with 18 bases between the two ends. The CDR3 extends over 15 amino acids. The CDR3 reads CASSARQGGIDEQFF. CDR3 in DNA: TGTGCCAGCAGCGCCCGACAAGGAGGGATAGATGAGCAGTTCTTC.

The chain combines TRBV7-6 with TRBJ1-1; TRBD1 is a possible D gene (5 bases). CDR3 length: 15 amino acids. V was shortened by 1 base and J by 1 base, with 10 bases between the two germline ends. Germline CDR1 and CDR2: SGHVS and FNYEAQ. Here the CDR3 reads CASSLGGTANTEAFF. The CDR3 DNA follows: TGTGCCAGCAGCTTAGGGGGGACGGCGAACACTGAAGCTTTCTTT.

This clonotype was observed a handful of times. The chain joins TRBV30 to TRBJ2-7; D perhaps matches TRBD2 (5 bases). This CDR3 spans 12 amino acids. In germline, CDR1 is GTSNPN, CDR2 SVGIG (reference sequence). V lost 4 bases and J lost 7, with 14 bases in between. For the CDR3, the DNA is TGTGCCTGGATGGGAGTGGGATTTGAGCAGTACTTC. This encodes CAWMGVGFEQYF.

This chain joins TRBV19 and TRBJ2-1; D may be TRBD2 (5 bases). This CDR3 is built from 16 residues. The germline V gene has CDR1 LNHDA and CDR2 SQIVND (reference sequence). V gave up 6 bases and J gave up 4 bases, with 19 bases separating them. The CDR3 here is CASSLDGVAPYNEQFF. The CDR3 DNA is TGTGCCAGTAGCCTAGACGGAGTAGCGCCTTACAATGAGCAGTTCTTC. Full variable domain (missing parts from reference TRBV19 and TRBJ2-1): DGGITQSPKYLFRKEGQNVTLSCEQNLNHDAMYWYRQDPGQGLRLIYYSQIVNDFQKGDIAEGYSVSREKKESFPLTVTSAQKNPTAFYLCASSLDGVAPYNEQFFGPGTRLTVL.

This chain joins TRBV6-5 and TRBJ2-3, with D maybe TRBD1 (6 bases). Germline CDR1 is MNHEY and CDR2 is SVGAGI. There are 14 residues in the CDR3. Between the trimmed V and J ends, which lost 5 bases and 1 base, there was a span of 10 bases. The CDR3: CASSQRTGTDTQYF. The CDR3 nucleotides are TGTGCCAGCAGTCAGAGGACAGGCACAGATACGCAGTATTTT.

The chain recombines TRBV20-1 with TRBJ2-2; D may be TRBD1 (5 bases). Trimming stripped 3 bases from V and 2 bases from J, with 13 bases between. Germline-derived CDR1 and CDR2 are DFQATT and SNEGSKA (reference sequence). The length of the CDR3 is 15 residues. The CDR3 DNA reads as TGCAGTGCTAGTTGGGGCGGATTTAACACCGGGGAGCTGTTTTTT. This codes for CSASWGGFNTGELFF.